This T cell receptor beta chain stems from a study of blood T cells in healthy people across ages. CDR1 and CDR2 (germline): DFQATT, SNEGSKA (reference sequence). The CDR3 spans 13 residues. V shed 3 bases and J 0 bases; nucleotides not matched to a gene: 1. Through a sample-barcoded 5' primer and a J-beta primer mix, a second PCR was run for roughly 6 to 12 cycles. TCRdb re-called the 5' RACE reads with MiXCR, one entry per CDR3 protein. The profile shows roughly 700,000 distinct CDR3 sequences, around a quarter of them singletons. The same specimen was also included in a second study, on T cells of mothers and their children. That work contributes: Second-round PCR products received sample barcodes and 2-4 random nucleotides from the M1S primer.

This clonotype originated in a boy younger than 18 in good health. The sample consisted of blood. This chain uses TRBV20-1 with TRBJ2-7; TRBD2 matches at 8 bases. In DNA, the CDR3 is TGCAGTGCTAGTAGCGGGGACTCCTACGAGCAGTACTTC. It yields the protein CSASSGDSYEQYF.